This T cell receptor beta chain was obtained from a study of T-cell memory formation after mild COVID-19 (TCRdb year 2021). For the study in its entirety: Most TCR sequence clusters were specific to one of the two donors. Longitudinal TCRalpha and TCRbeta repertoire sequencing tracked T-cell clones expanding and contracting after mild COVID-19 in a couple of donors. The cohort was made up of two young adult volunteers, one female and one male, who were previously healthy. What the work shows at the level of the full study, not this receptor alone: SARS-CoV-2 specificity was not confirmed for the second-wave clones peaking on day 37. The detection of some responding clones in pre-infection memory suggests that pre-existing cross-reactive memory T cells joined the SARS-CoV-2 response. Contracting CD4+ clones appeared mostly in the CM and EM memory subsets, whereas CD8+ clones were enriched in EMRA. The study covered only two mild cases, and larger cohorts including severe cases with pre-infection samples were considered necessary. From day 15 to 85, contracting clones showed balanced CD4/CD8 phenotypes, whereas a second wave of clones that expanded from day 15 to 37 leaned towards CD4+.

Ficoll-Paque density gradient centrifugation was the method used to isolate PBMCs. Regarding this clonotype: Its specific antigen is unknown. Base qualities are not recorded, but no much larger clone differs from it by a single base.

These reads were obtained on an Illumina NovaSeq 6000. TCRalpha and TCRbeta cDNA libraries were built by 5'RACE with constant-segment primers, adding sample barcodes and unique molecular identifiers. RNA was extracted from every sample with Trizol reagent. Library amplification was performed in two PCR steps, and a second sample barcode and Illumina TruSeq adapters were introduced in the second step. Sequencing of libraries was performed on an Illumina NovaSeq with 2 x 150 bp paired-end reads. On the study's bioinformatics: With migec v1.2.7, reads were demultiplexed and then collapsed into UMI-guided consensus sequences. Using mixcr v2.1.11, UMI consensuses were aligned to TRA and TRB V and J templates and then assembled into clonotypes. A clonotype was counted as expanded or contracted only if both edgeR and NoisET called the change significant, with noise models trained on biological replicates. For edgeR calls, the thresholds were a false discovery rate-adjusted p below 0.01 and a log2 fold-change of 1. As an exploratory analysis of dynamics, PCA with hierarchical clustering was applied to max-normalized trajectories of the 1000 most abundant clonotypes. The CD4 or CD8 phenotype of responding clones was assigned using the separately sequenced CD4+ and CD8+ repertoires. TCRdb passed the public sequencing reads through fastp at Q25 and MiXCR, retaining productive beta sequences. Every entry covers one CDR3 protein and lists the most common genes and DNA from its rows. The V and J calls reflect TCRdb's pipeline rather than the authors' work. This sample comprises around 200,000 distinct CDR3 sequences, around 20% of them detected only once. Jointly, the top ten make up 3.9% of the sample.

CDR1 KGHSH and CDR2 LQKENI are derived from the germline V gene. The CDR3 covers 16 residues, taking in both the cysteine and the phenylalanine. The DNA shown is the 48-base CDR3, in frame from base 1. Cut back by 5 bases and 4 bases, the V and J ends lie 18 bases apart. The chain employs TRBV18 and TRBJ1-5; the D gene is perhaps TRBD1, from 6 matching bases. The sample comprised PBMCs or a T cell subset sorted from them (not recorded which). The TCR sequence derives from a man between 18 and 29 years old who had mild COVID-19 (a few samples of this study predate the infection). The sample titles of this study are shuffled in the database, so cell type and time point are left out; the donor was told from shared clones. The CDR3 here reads CASSANMDSYNQPQHF. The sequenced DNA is TGTGCCAGCTCAGCTAATATGGACAGCTATAATCAGCCCCAGCATTTT. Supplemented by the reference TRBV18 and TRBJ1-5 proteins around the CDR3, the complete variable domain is NAGVMQNPRHLVRRRGQEARLRCSPMKGHSHVYWYRQLPEEGLKFMVYLQKENIIDESGMPKERFSAEFPKEGPSILRIQQVVRGDSAAYFCASSANMDSYNQPQHFGDGTRLSIL.